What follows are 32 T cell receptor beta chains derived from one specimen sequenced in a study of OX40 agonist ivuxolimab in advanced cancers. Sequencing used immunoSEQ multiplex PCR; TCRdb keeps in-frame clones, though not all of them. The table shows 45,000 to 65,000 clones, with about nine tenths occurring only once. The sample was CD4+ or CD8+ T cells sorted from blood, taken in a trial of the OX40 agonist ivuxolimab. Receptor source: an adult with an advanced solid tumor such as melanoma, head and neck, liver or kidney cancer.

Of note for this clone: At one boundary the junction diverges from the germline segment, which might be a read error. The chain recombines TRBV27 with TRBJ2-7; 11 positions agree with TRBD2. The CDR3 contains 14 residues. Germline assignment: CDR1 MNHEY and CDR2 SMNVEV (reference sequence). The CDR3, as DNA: TGTGCCAGCAGACCGGGACAAACACTAGCGGGAGACCACTTC. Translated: CASRPGQTLAGDHF.

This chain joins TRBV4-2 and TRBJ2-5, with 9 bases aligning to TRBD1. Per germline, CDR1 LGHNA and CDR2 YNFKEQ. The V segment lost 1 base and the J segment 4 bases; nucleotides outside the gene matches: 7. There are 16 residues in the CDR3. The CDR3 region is CASSQVATGGGETQYF. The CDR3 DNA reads TGTGCCAGCAGCCAAGTGGCAACAGGGGGCGGAGAGACCCAGTACTTC.

CDR3 sequence reads: CASSSATREAGLTGNTIYF. The DNA of the CDR3 is TGTGCCAGCAGCTCAGCTACGCGTGAGGCGGGGCTTACTGGAAACACCATATATTTT. The J gene is TRBJ1-3, the V gene TRBV5-4; possibly TRBD1 for D (5 bases). There are 19 residues in the CDR3. V lost 3 bases, J lost 2 bases, and 24 bases lay in between. Germline lookup yields CDR1 SGHNT and CDR2 YYREEE (reference sequence).

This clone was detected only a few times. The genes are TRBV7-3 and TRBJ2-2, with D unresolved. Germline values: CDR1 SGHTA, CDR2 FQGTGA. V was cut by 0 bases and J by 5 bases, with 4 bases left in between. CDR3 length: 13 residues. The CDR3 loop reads CASSLTRTGELFF. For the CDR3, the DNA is TGTGCCAGCAGCTTAACTCGGACCGGGGAGCTGTTTTTT.

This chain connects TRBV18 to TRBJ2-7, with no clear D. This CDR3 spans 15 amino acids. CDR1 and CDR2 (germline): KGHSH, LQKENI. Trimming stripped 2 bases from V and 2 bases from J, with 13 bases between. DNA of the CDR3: TGTGCCAGCTCACCAGATCTCGCAGGTGCCTACGAGCAGTACTTC. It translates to CASSPDLAGAYEQYF.

In nucleotides, the CDR3 is TGTGCCAGCAGTTTGTGGCCAGGGGATTCACCCCTCCACTTT. It encodes CASSLWPGDSPLHF. The genes are TRBV27 and TRBJ1-6, with D possibly being TRBD1 (6 bases). V was trimmed by 3 bases and J by 8 bases, leaving 11 bases between them. The CDR3 consists of 14 residues. Germline V CDR1 and CDR2: MNHEY, SMNVEV (reference sequence).

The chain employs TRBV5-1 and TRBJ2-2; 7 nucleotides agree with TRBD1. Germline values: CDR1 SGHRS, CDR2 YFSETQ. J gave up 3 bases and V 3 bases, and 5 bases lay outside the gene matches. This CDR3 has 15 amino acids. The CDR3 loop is CASSSGQADTGELFF. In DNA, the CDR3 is TGCGCCAGCAGCTCTGGACAGGCGGACACCGGGGAGCTGTTTTTT.

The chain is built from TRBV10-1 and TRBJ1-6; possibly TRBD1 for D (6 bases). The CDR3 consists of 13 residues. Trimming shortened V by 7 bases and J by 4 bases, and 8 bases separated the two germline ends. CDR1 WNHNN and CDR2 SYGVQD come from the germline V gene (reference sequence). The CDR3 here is CASKDSYNSPLHF. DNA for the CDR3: TGCGCCAGCAAGGACAGTTATAATTCACCCCTCCACTTT.

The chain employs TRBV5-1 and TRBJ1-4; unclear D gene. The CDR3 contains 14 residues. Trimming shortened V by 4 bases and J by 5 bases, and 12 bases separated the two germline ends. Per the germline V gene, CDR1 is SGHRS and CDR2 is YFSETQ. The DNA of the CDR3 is TGCGCCAGCAGCCTCGCGGACCGAAATGAAAAACTGTTTTTT. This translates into CASSLADRNEKLFF.

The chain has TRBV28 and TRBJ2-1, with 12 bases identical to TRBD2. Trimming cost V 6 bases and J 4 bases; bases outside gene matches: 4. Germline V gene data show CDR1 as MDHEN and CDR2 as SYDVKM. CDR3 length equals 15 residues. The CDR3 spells CASSQTSGSYNEQFF. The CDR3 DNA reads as TGTGCCAGCAGCCAGACTAGCGGGAGTTACAATGAGCAGTTCTTC.

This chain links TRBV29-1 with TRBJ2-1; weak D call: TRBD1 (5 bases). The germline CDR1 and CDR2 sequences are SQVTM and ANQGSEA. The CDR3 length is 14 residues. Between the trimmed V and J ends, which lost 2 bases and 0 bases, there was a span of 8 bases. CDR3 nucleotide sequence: TGCAGCGTTGAAACAGGCCTCTCCTACAATGAGCAGTTCTTC. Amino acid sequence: CSVETGLSYNEQFF.

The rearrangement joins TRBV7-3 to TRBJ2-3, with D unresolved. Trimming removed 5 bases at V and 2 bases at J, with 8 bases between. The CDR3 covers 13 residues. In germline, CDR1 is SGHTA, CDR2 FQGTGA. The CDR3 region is CASSPRLTDTQYF. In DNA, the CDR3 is TGTGCCAGCAGCCCCCGACTCACAGATACGCAGTATTTT. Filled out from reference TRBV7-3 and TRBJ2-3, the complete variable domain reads GAGVSQTPSNKVTEKGKYVELRCDPISGHTALYWYRQSLGQGPEFLIYFQGTGAADDSGLPNDRFFAVRPEGSVSTLKIQRTERGDSAVYLCASSPRLTDTQYFGPGTRLTVL.

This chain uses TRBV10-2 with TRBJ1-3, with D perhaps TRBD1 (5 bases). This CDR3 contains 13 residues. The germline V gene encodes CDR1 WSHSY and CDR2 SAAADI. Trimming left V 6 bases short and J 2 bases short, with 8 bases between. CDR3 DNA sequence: TGCGCCAGCAGACAGGATCCTGGAAACACCATATATTTT. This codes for CASRQDPGNTIYF.

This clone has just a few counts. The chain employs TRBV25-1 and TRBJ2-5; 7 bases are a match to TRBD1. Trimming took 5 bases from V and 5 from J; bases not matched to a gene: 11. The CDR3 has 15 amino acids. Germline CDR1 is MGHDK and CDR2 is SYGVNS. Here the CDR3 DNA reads TGTGCCAGCAGTTTCCCTCTGACAGGGCTGGAGACCCAGTACTTC. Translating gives CASSFPLTGLETQYF.

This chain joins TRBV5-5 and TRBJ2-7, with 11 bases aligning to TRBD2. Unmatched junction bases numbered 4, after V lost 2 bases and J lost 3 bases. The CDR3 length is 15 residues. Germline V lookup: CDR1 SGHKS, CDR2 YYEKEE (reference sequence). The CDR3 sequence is CASSFTSGSFYEQYF. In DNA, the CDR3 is TGTGCCAGCAGCTTTACTAGCGGGAGCTTCTACGAGCAGTACTTC.

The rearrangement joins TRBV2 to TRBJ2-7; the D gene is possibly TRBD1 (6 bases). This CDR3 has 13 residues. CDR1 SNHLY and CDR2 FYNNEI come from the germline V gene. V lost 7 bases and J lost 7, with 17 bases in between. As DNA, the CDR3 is TGTGCCAGCACAGGGGCTCTTTTCTGGGAGCAGTACTTC. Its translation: CASTGALFWEQYF.

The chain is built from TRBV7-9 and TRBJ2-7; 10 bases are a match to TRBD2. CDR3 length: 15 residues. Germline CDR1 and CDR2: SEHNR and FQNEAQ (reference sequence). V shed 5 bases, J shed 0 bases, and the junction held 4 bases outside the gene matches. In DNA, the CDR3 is TGTGCCAGCAGCCCCCGACTAGCGGGCTCCTACGAGCAGTACTTC. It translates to CASSPRLAGSYEQYF.

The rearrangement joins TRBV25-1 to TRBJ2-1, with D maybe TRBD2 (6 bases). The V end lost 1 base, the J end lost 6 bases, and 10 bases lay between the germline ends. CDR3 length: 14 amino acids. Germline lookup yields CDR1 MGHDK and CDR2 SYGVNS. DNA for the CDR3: TGTGCCAGCAGTGAATCCACTAGCAGCAATGAGCAGTTCTTC. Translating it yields CASSESTSSNEQFF. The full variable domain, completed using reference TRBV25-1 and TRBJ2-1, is EADIYQTPRYLVIGTGKKITLECSQTMGHDKMYWYQQDPGMELHLIHYSYGVNSTEKGDLSSESTVSRIRTEHFPLTLESARPSHTSQYLCASSESTSSNEQFFGPGTRLTVL.

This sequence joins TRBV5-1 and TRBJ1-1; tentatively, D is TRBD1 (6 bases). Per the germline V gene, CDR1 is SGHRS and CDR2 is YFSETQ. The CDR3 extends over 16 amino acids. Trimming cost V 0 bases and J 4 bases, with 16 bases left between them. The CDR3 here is CASSLGGLGRSTEAFF. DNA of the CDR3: TGCGCCAGCAGCTTGGGGGGGCTGGGGCGAAGCACTGAAGCTTTCTTT.

The CDR3 is CASSLAPTQKRNYGYTF. The CDR3 region has the DNA TGCGCCAGCAGCTTGGCCCCGACACAGAAACGGAACTATGGCTACACCTTC. The chain recombines TRBV5-1 with TRBJ1-2, with D uncertain. This CDR3 has 17 residues. Germline V lookup: CDR1 SGHRS, CDR2 YFSETQ. V was pared by 0 bases and J by 2 bases, with 17 bases between.

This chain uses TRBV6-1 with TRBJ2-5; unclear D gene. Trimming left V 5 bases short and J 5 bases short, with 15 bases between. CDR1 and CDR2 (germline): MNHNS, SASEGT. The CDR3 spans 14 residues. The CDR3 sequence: CASSPVSFGETQYF. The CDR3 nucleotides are TGTGCCAGCAGTCCCGTTTCTTTTGGGGAGACCCAGTACTTC.

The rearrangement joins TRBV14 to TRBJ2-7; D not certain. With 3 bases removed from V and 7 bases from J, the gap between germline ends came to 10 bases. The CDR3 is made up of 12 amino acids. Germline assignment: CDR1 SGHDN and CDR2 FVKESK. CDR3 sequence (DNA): TGTGCCAGCAGCCAGATCGGCCGAGAGCAGTACTTC. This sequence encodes CASSQIGREQYF.

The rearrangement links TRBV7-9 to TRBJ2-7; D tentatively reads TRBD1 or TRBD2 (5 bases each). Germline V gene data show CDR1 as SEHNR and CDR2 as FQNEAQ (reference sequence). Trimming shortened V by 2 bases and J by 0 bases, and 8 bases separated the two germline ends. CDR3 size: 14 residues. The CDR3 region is CASSLPGTSYEQYF. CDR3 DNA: TGTGCCAGCAGCTTACCCGGGACCTCCTACGAGCAGTACTTC.

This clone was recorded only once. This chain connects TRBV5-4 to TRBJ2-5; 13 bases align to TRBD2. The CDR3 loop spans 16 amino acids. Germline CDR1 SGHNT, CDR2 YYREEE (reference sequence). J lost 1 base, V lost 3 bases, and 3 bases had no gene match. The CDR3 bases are TGTGCCAGCAGCTCCGGGACTAGCGGGATCCAAGAGACCCAGTACTTC. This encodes CASSSGTSGIQETQYF.

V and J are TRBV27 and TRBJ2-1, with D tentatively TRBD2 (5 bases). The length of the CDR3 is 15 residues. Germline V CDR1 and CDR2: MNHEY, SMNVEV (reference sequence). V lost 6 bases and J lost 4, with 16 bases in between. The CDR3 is CASSRSSNTYNEQFF. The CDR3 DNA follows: TGTGCCAGCAGCCGATCTAGCAATACTTACAATGAGCAGTTCTTC.

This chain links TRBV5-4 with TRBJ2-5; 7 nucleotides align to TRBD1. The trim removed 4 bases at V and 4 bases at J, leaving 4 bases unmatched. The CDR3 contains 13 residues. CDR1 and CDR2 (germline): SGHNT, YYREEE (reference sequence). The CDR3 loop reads CASSLTGVETQYF. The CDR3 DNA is TGTGCCAGCAGCCTCACAGGGGTAGAGACCCAGTACTTC.

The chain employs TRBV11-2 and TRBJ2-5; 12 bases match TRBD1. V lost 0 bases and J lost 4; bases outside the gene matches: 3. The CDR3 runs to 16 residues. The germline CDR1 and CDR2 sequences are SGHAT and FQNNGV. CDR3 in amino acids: CASSLEGQGARETQYF. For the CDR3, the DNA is TGTGCCAGCAGCTTAGAGGGACAGGGGGCGCGAGAGACCCAGTACTTC.

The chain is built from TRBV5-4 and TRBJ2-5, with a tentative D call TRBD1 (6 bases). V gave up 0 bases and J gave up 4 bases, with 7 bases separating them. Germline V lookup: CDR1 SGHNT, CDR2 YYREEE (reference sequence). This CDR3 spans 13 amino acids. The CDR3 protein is CASSLVGGETQYF. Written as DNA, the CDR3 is TGTGCCAGCAGCTTGGTAGGGGGAGAGACCCAGTACTTC.

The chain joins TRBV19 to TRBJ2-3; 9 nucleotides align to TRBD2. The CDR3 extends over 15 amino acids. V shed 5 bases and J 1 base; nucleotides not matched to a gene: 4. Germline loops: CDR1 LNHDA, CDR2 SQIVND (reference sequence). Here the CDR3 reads CASSALAGGTDTQYF. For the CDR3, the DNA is TGTGCCAGTAGTGCGTTAGCGGGAGGCACAGATACGCAGTATTTT.

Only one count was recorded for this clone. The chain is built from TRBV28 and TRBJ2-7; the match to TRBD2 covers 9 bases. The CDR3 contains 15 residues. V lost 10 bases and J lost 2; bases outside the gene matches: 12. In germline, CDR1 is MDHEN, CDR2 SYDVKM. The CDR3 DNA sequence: TGTGCCACGCAGGGCCCTTTAGCGGGAGCCTACGAGCAGTACTTC. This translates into CATQGPLAGAYEQYF.

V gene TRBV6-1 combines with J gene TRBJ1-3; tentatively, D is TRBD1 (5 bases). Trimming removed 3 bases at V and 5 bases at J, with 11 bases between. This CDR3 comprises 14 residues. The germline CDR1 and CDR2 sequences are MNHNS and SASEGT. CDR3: CASSERGVRNTIYF. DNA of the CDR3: TGTGCCAGCAGTGAGCGGGGGGTCAGAAACACCATATATTTT.

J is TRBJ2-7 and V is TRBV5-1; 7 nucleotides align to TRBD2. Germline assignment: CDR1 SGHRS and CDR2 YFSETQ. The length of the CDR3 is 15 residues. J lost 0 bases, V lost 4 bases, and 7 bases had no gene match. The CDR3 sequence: CASSPIGGSSYEQYF. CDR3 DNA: TGCGCCAGCAGCCCGATCGGCGGGAGCTCCTACGAGCAGTACTTC.